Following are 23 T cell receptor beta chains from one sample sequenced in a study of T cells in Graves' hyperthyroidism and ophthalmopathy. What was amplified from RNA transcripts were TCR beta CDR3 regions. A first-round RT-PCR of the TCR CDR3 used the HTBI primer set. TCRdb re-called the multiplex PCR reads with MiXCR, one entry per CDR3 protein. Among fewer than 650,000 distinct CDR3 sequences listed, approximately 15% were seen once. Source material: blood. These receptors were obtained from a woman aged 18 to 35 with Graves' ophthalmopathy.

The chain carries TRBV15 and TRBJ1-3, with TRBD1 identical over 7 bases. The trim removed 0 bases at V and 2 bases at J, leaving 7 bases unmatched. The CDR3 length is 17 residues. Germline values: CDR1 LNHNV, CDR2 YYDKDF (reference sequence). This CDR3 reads CATSRDRGQGAGNTIYF. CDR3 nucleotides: TGTGCCACCAGCAGAGATCGTGGCCAGGGGGCTGGAAACACCATATATTTT.

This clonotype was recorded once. The CDR3 here is CASSQVSVRGEGYTF. CDR3 DNA: TGCGCCAGCAGCCAAGTGTCCGTCAGGGGTGAGGGCTACACCTTC. The rearrangement uses TRBV4-1 and TRBJ1-2; possibly TRBD1 for D (6 bases). Trimming left V 1 base short and J 8 bases short, with 17 bases between. The germline gives CDR1 MGHRA, CDR2 YSYEKL. The length of the CDR3 is 15 residues.

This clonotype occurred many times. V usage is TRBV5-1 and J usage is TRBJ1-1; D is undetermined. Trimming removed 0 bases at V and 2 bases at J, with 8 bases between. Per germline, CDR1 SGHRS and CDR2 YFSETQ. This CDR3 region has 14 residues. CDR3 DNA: TGCGCCAGCAGCTTGGAACAGCAAAACACTGAAGCTTTCTTT. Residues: CASSLEQQNTEAFF.

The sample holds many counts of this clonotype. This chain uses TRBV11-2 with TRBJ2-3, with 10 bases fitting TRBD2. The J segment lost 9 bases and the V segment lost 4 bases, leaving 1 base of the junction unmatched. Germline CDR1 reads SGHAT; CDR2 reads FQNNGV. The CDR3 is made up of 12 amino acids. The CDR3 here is CASSSGLATQYF. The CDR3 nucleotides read TGTGCCAGCAGCTCGGGACTAGCGACGCAGTATTTT.

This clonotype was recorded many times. The CDR3 sequence: CASSMGSRASYEQYF. The CDR3 DNA sequence: TGTGCCAGCAGTATGGGCTCAAGGGCATCCTACGAGCAGTACTTC. The chain recombines TRBV28 with TRBJ2-7; no firm D call. V lost 5 bases, J lost 1 base, and 15 bases lay in between. The CDR3 has 15 residues. Germline lookup yields CDR1 MDHEN and CDR2 SYDVKM.

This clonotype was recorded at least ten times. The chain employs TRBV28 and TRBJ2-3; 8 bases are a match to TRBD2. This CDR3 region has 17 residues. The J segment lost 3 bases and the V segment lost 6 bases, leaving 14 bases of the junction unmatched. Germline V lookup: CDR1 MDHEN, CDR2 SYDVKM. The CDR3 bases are TGTGCCAGCAGCCTAGAGTGGCTCCGGGGGGGGACAGATACGCAGTATTTT. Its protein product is CASSLEWLRGGTDTQYF.

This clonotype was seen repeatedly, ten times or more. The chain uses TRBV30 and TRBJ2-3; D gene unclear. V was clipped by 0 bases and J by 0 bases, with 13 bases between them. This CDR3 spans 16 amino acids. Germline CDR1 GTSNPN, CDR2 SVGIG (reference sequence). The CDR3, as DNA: TGTGCCTGGAGTGTACGGAGTTCGCCTAGCACAGATACGCAGTATTTT. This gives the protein CAWSVRSSPSTDTQYF.

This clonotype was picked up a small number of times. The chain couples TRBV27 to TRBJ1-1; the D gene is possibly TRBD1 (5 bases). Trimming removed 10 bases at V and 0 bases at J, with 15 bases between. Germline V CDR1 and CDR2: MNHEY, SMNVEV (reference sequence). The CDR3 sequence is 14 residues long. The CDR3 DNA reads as TGTGCCACCCATCGGCGGGGGATGAACACTGAAGCTTTCTTT. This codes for CATHRRGMNTEAFF.

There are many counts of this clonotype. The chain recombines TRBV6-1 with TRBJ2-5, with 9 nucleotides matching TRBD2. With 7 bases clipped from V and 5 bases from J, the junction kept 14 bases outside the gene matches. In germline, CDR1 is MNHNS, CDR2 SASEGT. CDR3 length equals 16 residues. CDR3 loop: CASTNTLAGGRETQYF. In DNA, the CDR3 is TGTGCCAGCACCAATACGTTGGCGGGAGGGAGGGAGACCCAGTACTTC.

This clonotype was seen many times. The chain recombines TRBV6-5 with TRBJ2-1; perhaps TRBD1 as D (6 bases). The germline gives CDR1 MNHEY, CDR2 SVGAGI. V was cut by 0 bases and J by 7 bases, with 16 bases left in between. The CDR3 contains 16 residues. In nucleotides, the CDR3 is TGTGCCAGCAGTTACTCTTCGTCGCAGGGGTTGAATGAGCAGTTCTTC. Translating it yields CASSYSSSQGLNEQFF.

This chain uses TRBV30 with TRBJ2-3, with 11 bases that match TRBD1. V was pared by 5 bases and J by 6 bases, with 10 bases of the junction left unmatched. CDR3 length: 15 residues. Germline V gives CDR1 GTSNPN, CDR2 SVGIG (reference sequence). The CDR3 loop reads CAWGQGAGGEDTQYF. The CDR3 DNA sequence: TGTGCCTGGGGACAGGGGGCCGGAGGTGAGGATACGCAGTATTTT.

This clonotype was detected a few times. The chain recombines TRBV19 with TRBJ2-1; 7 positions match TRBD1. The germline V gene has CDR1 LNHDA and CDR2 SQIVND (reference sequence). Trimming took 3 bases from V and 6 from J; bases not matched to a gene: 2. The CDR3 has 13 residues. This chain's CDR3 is CASSITGANEQFF. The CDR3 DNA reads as TGTGCCAGTAGTATTACAGGGGCCAATGAGCAGTTCTTC.

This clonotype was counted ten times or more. The CDR3 reads CASSLVGGTSGQETQYF. The CDR3, as DNA: TGTGCCAGCAGCTTAGTGGGCGGGACTAGCGGGCAAGAGACCCAGTACTTC. The J gene is TRBJ2-5, the V gene TRBV11-2, with TRBD2 matching over 12 bases. From germline, CDR1 is SGHAT and CDR2 FQNNGV. The CDR3 is 17 amino acids. Trimming took 1 base from V and 2 from J; bases not matched to a gene: 5.

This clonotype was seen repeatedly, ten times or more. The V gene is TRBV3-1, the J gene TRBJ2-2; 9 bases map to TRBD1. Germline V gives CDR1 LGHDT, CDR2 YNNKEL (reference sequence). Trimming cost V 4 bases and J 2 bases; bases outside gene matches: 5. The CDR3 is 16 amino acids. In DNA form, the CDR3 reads TGTGCCAGCAGCCGATCGGGACAGGGAAACACCGGGGAGCTGTTTTTT. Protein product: CASSRSGQGNTGELFF.

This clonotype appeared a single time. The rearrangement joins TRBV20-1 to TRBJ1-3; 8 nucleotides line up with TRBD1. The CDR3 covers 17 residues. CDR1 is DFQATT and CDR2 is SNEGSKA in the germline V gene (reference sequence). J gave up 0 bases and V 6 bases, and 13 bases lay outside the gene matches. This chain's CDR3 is CSALAGQGQSSGNTIYF. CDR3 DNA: TGCAGTGCCCTCGCCGGACAGGGACAAAGCTCTGGAAACACCATATATTTT.

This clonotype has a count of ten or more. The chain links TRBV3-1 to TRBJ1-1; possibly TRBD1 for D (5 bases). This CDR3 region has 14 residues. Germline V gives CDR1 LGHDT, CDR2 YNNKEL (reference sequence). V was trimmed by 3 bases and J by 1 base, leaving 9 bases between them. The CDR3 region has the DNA TGTGCCAGCAGCCACAGGGCCTCGAACACTGAAGCTTTCTTT. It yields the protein CASSHRASNTEAFF. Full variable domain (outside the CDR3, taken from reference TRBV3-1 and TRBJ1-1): DTAVSQTPKYLVTQMGNDKSIKCEQNLGHDTMYWYKQDSKKFLKIMFSYNNKELIINETVPNRFSPKSPDKAHLNLHINSLELGDSAVYFCASSHRASNTEAFFGQGTRLTVV.

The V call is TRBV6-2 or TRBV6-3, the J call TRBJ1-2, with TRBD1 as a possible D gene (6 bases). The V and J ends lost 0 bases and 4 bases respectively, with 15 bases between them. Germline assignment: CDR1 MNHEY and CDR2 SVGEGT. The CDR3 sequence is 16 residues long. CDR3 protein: CASSYSDSSLGYGYTF. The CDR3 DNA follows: TGTGCCAGCAGTTACTCGGACAGCTCCCTCGGCTATGGCTACACCTTC.

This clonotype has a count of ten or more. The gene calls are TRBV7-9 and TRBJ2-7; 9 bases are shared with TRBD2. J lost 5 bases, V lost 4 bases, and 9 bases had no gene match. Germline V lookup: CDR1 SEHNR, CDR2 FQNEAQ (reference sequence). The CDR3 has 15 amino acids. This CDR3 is CASSYGTSGLDEQYF. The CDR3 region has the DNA TGTGCCAGCAGCTACGGAACTAGCGGGCTCGACGAGCAGTACTTC. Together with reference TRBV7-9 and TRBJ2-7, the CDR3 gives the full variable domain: DTGVSQNPRHKITKRGQNVTFRCDPISEHNRLYWYRQTLGQGPEFLTYFQNEAQLEKSRLLSDRFSAERPKGSFSTLEIQRTEQGDSAMYLCASSYGTSGLDEQYFGPGTRLTVT.

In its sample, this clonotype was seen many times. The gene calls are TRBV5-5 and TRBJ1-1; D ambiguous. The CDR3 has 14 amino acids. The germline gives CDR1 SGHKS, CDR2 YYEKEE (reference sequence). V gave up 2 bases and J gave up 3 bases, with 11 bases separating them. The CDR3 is CASSLLRPDTEAFF. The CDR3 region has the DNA TGTGCCAGCAGCTTACTTCGGCCCGACACTGAAGCTTTCTTT.

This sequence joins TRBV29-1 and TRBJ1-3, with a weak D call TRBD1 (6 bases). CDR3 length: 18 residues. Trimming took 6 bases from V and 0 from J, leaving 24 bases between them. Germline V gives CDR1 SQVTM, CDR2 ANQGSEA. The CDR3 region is CSVEVLQGLVHSGNTIYF. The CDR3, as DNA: TGCAGCGTGGAGGTGCTACAGGGACTAGTACACTCTGGAAACACCATATATTTT.

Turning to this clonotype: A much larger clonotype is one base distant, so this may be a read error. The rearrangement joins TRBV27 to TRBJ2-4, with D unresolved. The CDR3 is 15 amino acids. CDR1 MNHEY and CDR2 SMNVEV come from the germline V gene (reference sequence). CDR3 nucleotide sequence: TGTGCCAGCAGTAAAGGATCCTTAGCCAAAAACATTCGGTACTTC. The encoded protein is CASSKGSLAKNIRYF.

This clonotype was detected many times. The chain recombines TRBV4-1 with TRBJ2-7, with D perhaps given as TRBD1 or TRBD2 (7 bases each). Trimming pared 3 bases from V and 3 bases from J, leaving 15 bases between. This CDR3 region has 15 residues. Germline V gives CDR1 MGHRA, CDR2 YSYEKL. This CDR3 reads CASSHPGGTVYEQYF. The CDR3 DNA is TGCGCCAGCAGCCATCCCGGGGGGACAGTCTACGAGCAGTACTTC.

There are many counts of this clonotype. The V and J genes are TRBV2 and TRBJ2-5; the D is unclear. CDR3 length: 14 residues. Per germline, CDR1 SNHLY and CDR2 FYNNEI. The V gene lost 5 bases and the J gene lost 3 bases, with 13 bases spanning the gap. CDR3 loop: CASSPWLREETQYF. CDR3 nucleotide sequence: TGTGCCAGCAGTCCGTGGCTAAGGGAAGAGACCCAGTACTTC.